One and the same sample provided the 25 T cell receptor beta chains below, sequenced in a study of OX40 agonist ivuxolimab in advanced cancers. Receptors were amplified or captured by the immunoSEQ multiplex PCR assay. This immuneACCESS table, as held by TCRdb, lists in-frame sequences with V and J called but not all clones. Of the missing ones, under half trace to an unresolved V gene in checked studies; the others have no known cause. This sample holds 79,000 or so clones; more than 80% were observed only once. Clones ranked in the top ten supply under 2% of the sample. The material was CD4+ or CD8+ T cells sorted from blood, obtained in a trial of the OX40 agonist ivuxolimab. These receptors originate from an adult with an advanced solid tumor such as melanoma, head and neck, liver or kidney cancer.

This chain connects TRBV5-5 to TRBJ2-4; D possibly corresponds to TRBD1 (5 bases). This CDR3 is built from 17 residues. V was pared by 0 bases and J by 3 bases, with 16 bases between. Looked up from germline, CDR1 is SGHKS and CDR2 is YYEKEE (reference sequence). In nucleotides, the CDR3 is TGTGCCAGCAGCTTGGTTTCAGGGAATGTGGGCAAAAACATTCAGTACTTC. It specifies CASSLVSGNVGKNIQYF.

This chain joins TRBV5-8 and TRBJ1-2; D possibly corresponds to TRBD1 (6 bases). There are 15 residues in the CDR3. Per germline, CDR1 SGHTS and CDR2 YDEGEE. V lost 5 bases to trimming and J lost 4 bases, with 18 bases between them. CDR3 DNA sequence: TGTGCCAGCAGTCCCGAGGGGGGGAGCACCTATGGCTACACCTTC. Amino acids: CASSPEGGSTYGYTF.

V and J are TRBV11-2 and TRBJ1-3; D call uncertain. The length of the CDR3 is 19 residues. Germline-derived CDR1 and CDR2 are SGHAT and FQNNGV. Trimming shortened V by 4 bases and J by 0 bases, and 22 bases separated the two germline ends. The chain's CDR3 is CASSSVVPKGQLSGNTIYF. Written as DNA, the CDR3 is TGTGCCAGCAGCTCTGTAGTACCCAAAGGCCAGCTCTCTGGAAACACCATATATTTT.

This clone was observed a single time. An end of the junction does not agree with germline; a read error may underlie this. V is TRBV7-9 and J is TRBJ2-6; 10 bases align to TRBD2. This CDR3 is built from 15 residues. Germline CDR1 is SEHNR and CDR2 is FQNEAQ (reference sequence). The CDR3 bases are TGTGCCAGCAGCCTAGCGGGGGTCGGGGCCAACGTCCTGACTTTC. It encodes CASSLAGVGANVLTF.

A word on this clone: This CDR3 is also generated by other DNA sequences in the sample. The genes are TRBV18 and TRBJ2-1; 7 nucleotides agree with TRBD2. The CDR3 covers 16 residues. Trimming removed 1 base from V and 1 base from J; junction bases left unmatched: 4. The germline CDR1 and CDR2 sequences are KGHSH and LQKENI. CDR3 coding DNA: TGTGCCAGCTCACCACGGGCGGGAGTTTCCTACAATGAGCAGTTCTTC. It is translated as CASSPRAGVSYNEQFF.

V and J are TRBV11-2 and TRBJ1-2; D unresolved. This CDR3 comprises 14 residues. From germline, CDR1 is SGHAT and CDR2 FQNNGV. V lost 5 bases to trimming and J lost 11 bases, with 21 bases between them. The CDR3 nucleotides are TGTGCCAGCAGCAAAAGGCGGGGAGAAGGGTTTTACACCTTC. This codes for CASSKRRGEGFYTF.

The genes are TRBV7-9 and TRBJ2-6; D is unclear. The V gene's germline CDR1 is SEHNR and CDR2 FQNEAQ (reference sequence). CDR3 size: 14 residues. V was trimmed by 8 bases and J by 1 base, leaving 9 bases between them. In DNA, the CDR3 is TGTGCCAGCGGAGTAGGTTCTGGGGCCAACGTCCTGACTTTC. Its protein product is CASGVGSGANVLTF.

The chain links TRBV11-3 to TRBJ2-1; the D gene is possibly TRBD2 (6 bases). The CDR3 totals 17 residues. V was cut by 5 bases and J by 10 bases, with 27 bases left in between. The germline CDR1 and CDR2 sequences are SGHNT and YENEEA. The DNA of the CDR3 is TGTGCCAGCAGCCCGGGGGTGGGCCAAAGGCGGGGAGAGGAGCAGTTCTTC. Its protein product is CASSPGVGQRRGEEQFF.

The rearrangement joins TRBV10-3 to TRBJ1-1; D not certain. Germline V lookup: CDR1 ENHRY, CDR2 SYGVKD. V lost 11 bases to trimming and J lost 2 bases, with 15 bases between them. This CDR3 region has 13 residues. The CDR3 protein is CAGRTEANTEAFF. The DNA of the CDR3 is TGTGCCGGAAGGACGGAAGCAAACACTGAAGCTTTCTTT.

This chain links TRBV2 with TRBJ1-3; 8 bases are shared with TRBD1. Germline assignment: CDR1 SNHLY and CDR2 FYNNEI. The CDR3 loop spans 14 amino acids. V dropped 7 bases and J dropped 4; count of bases not matched to a gene: 6. The CDR3 sequence is CASNGQGGGNTIYF. The CDR3 nucleotides are TGTGCCAGCAATGGACAGGGAGGAGGAAACACCATATATTTT. The entire variable domain, with the rest obtained from reference TRBV2 and TRBJ1-3, is as follows: EPEVTQTPSHQVTQMGQEVILRCVPISNHLYFYWYRQILGQKVEFLVSFYNNEISEKSEIFDDQFSVERPDGSNFTLKIRSTKLEDSAMYFCASNGQGGGNTIYFGEGSWLTVV.

The V call is TRBV4-2, the J call TRBJ2-7, with D maybe TRBD1 (6 bases). CDR3 length: 14 amino acids. V was trimmed by 0 bases and J by 6 bases, leaving 12 bases between them. The germline V gene has CDR1 LGHNA and CDR2 YNFKEQ. As DNA, the CDR3 is TGTGCCAGCAGCCAAGATGGGGGCGACGGCGAGCAGTACTTC. Translated, it gives CASSQDGGDGEQYF.

The chain has TRBV6-5 and TRBJ2-7; 9 bases line up with TRBD1. Germline-derived CDR1 and CDR2 are MNHEY and SVGAGI. The CDR3 length is 15 residues. Trimming took 2 bases from V and 0 from J; bases not matched to a gene: 2. CDR3 bases: TGTGCCAGCAGTTACGACAGGGGGAACTCCTACGAGCAGTACTTC. Translation: CASSYDRGNSYEQYF.

This chain uses TRBV19 with TRBJ1-4, with TRBD1 identical over 8 bases. The germline V gene encodes CDR1 LNHDA and CDR2 SQIVND (reference sequence). Losses at the gene ends were 5 bases for V and 5 bases for J; bases not matched to a gene: 4. This CDR3 is 14 amino acids long. CDR3 DNA sequence: TGTGCCAGTAGTCAGGGGGCGCCGAATGAAAAACTGTTTTTT. The encoded protein is CASSQGAPNEKLFF.

V usage is TRBV18 and J usage is TRBJ2-7; D is unresolved. The CDR3 consists of 14 residues. V was trimmed by 6 bases and J by 6 bases, leaving 18 bases between them. CDR1 is KGHSH and CDR2 is LQKENI in the germline V gene. CDR3 residues: CASSPSRGASEQYF. CDR3 nucleotide sequence: TGTGCCAGCTCGCCTAGTCGAGGAGCAAGCGAGCAGTACTTC.

The genes are TRBV7-2 and TRBJ2-2; D gene unclear. Trimming took off 5 bases at V and 4 bases at J, with 11 bases between the two ends. Germline V gene sequence: CDR1 SGHTA, CDR2 FQGNSA. CDR3 length equals 14 residues. CDR3 DNA: TGTGCCAGCAGCCCCCCCCTAGGCACCGGGGAGCTGTTTTTT. Translating it yields CASSPPLGTGELFF.

A remark on this clone: The same CDR3 can be traced to other DNA sequences in this sample. V and J are TRBV4-2 and TRBJ2-5, with 7 bases that match TRBD2. The trim removed 1 base at V and 3 bases at J, leaving 2 bases unmatched. This CDR3 is 14 amino acids long. Per germline, CDR1 LGHNA and CDR2 YNFKEQ. The CDR3 DNA follows: TGTGCCAGCAGCCAAGGGGGGGGAAAAGAGACCCAGTACTTC. Its translation is CASSQGGGKETQYF.

This clone was picked up a small number of times. The V call is TRBV15, the J call TRBJ1-5; D possibly corresponds to TRBD1 (6 bases). V lost 0 bases and J 5 bases, leaving 17 bases between the germline ends. There are 17 residues in the CDR3. Looked up from germline, CDR1 is LNHNV and CDR2 is YYDKDF (reference sequence). The CDR3 bases are TGTGCCACCAGCAGAGATTTAGGGGGGGGCGGTTATCAGCCCCAGCATTTT. Protein: CATSRDLGGGGYQPQHF.

The chain has TRBV6-1 and TRBJ1-1; 7 nucleotides line up with TRBD1. This CDR3 is 14 amino acids long. CDR1 MNHNS and CDR2 SASEGT come from the germline V gene. The junction had 5 bases not matched to a gene; V was cut back by 7 bases and J by 0 bases. CDR3 DNA sequence: TGTGCCAGCATTCCGACAGGGATGAACACTGAAGCTTTCTTT. It is translated as CASIPTGMNTEAFF.

V is TRBV5-1 and J is TRBJ1-4; no reliable D call. This CDR3 is built from 14 residues. CDR1 is SGHRS and CDR2 is YFSETQ in the germline V gene. Trimming removed 4 bases from V and 3 bases from J, with 10 bases in between. For the CDR3, the DNA is TGCGCCAGCAGCGTTGGAATATCTAATGAAAAACTGTTTTTT. Its translation is CASSVGISNEKLFF.

In this sample, this clone turned up a few times. The chain links TRBV21-1 to TRBJ2-7; the D call TRBD2 from the table was never checked on the DNA. TRBV21-1 is classified as a pseudogene. This CDR3 spans 16 amino acids. CDR3 nucleotide sequence: TGTGCCAGCAGCAAACCCCGTTGGAGGGTAACGGGCGAGCAGTACTTC. Translation: CASSKPRWRVTGEQYF.

The chain recombines TRBV7-2 with TRBJ1-1; D uncertain. This CDR3 spans 11 amino acids. Germline V gene lookup returns CDR1 SGHTA and CDR2 FQGNSA. V was shortened by 5 bases and J by 4 bases, with 5 bases between the two germline ends. The CDR3 sequence is CASSQRTEAFF. CDR3 DNA: TGTGCCAGCAGCCAGCGCACTGAAGCTTTCTTT.

The chain carries TRBV19 and TRBJ2-1; TRBD2 aligns across 11 bases. V shed 5 bases and J 2 bases; nucleotides not matched to a gene: 8. Germline values: CDR1 LNHDA, CDR2 SQIVND (reference sequence). The CDR3 length is 17 residues. The CDR3 coding sequence is TGTGCCAGTAGTCCGGAGGGACTAGCGGAGGCCTACAATGAGCAGTTCTTC. As protein: CASSPEGLAEAYNEQFF.

This sequence joins TRBV30 and TRBJ2-7; D might be TRBD1 (6 bases). Germline loops: CDR1 GTSNPN, CDR2 SVGIG (reference sequence). Between the trimmed V and J ends, which lost 1 base and 7 bases, there was a span of 17 bases. The CDR3 totals 14 residues. The CDR3 DNA is TGTGCCTGGAGTGGTACAGGGATTCATCGAGAGCAGTACTTC. Translation gives CAWSGTGIHREQYF. The whole variable domain, filled in from reference TRBV30 and TRBJ2-7, reads SQTIHQWPATLVQPVGSPLSLECTVEGTSNPNLYWYRQAAGRGLQLLFYSVGIGQISSEVPQNLSASRPQDRQFILSSKKLLLSDSGFYLCAWSGTGIHREQYFGPGTRLTVT.

The chain links TRBV28 to TRBJ2-5, with 9 bases that match TRBD1. The junction had 7 bases not matched to a gene; V was cut back by 5 bases and J by 6 bases. The CDR3 extends over 14 amino acids. Germline V CDR1 and CDR2: MDHEN, SYDVKM. CDR3 sequence (DNA): TGTGCCAGCAGTCTACCCGGACAGGGGAAGACCCAGTACTTC. As protein: CASSLPGQGKTQYF.

The V call is TRBV6-1, the J call TRBJ1-2; D remains ambiguous. V lost 2 bases and J lost 4, with 8 bases in between. CDR1 MNHNS and CDR2 SASEGT come from the germline V gene. The CDR3 has 13 residues. The CDR3 region is CASSEQQSYGYTF. For the CDR3, the DNA is TGTGCCAGCAGTGAACAACAGTCCTATGGCTACACCTTC.